Sequencing of this TCR beta chain was carried out in a study of cytomegalovirus exposure and HLA in healthy donors. General study findings and limits: Common viral pathogens were later found to be apparently linked to several of the most significant clusters. In an earlier analysis, in some 600 donors, most V segments appeared productive either ~90% or ~30% of the time.

On this clone: The antigen is undetermined.

The CDR3 is 15 amino acids. Germline lookup yields CDR1 KGHSH and CDR2 LQKENI. The PCR ran on 60 Vbeta and 13 Jbeta primers. Data came from immunoSEQ multiplex PCR; TCRdb stores just in-frame clones and leaves some out. The table records about 180,000 clones, more than 65% of them present only once. The rearrangement joins TRBV18 to TRBJ2-5; D may be TRBD1 (5 bases). Judging by the DNA end, TRBJ2-7 fits better; the J call may be wrong. Sequenced: PBMCs. The sequence was obtained from a woman aged 30 to 39 in good health and CMV-seropositive. The DNA of the CDR3 is TGTGCCAGCTCACCAGTTGGCAGGGTTGCGTACGAGCAGTACTTC. Encoded protein: CASSPVGRVAYEQYF.